Sequencing of this T cell receptor beta chain was carried out in a study of graft-versus-host responses after intestinal transplantation listed by TCRdb under 2021. Describing the broader study: The transplants that recipients got were multivisceral, liver-intestinal, or isolated intestinal. Anti-thymocyte globulin induction was given to all recipients, followed by maintenance tacrolimus and steroids for two to three years. Graft-versus-host and host-versus-graft alloreactive T cell clones were tracked in the graft, circulation and bone marrow after intestinal transplantation using bulk TCR-beta CDR3 sequencing. Alloreactive clones were identified by sequencing pre-transplant mixed lymphocyte reaction products and comparing these products with unstimulated pre-transplant donor and recipient T cells. Of the roughly 24 intestinal transplant recipients enrolled in the cohort, one of whom was a retransplant, a few patients without pretransplant specimens were excluded. Donor T cell macrochimerism was defined as a peak of at least 4% donor T cells among recipient peripheral blood mononuclear cells. Rather than being sequenced by the commercial service, samples from a few later patients were sequenced in-house on an Illumina MiSeq and processed with MiXCR. What the work shows at the level of the full study, not this receptor alone: GvH clones were detected in recipient bone marrow, and some of these GvH clones were observed earlier in ileal mucosa or blood, consistent with an intestinal mucosal origin. Early after transplant, declines in HvG clones were associated with peak levels of circulating GvH clones. Patients with donor T cell macrochimerism had high GvH to HvG T cell clonal ratios in their allografts. The conclusions were limited by the relatively low number and heterogeneity of the intestinal transplant patients.

What the time point label conveys for this sample: cells obtained before transplantation from donor or recipient. In the mixed lymphocyte reactions, roughly 200,000 CFSE-labeled pre-transplant responders were plated with roughly 200,000 irradiated violet-dye-labeled stimulators and cultured for 6 days. Proliferating CD3+CD4+CFSE-low and CD3+CD8+CFSE-low responder cells were FACS-sorted on a BD Influx sorter after the mixed lymphocyte reaction. Receptor amplification or capture employed the immunoSEQ multiplex PCR assay. For most patients, genomic DNA was isolated with the Qiagen DNeasy Blood and Tissue Kit and sent frozen to Adaptive Biotechnologies for TCR sequencing. High-throughput TCR-beta CDR3 sequencing of genomic DNA from most patients was performed by Adaptive Biotechnologies. The authors' pipeline ran thus. TCR sequencing data were retrieved from Adaptive's ImmunoSEQ software for roughly 17 patients, whereas three other patients were processed with MiXCR and VDJtools. To correct CD4 versus CD8 sorting errors, any sequence found in both subsets at a frequency ratio below 5:1 was removed. Because the origin of CDR3 nucleotide sequences shared between donor and recipient could not be assigned, those sequences were removed. To be classed as alloreactive, a clone needed at least 2-fold expansion over unstimulated cells and a minimum CFSE-low frequency of 0.002% (template counts) or 0.001% (read counts). Clones detected in sequenced pre-transplant spleen, lymph node, or MLR CFSE-low populations of the donor or recipient were defined as mappable. The cumulative frequency of alloreactive clones was calculated as a percentage of all sequences, weighted by copy number. TCRdb stores this immuneACCESS table with in-frame sequences only. Part of the clones is absent; in the studies checked, under half of the shortfall reflects unresolved V genes, and no reason is known for the rest. Clone size and the V and J calls come from that table; the DNA yielded D and trimming. Within this sample are about 21,000 clones, with 50% to 70% of them counted one time only. Approximately 1% of the sample is in the top ten clones.

To note about this clone: Base-call qualities are not available, and no considerably larger clone is one nucleotide away.

CDR1 SGHVS and CDR2 FQNEAQ are derived from the germline V gene. V loses 5 bases at its end and J loses 2 bases; junction bases beyond the gene matches: 11. The CDR3, cysteine through phenylalanine, is 16 amino acids long. Only the CDR3 region is kept as DNA, spanning 48 bases read in frame from base 1. This TCR was recovered from a human patient who received an intestinal transplant. The sample here was alloreactive CD4+ T cells from a mixed lymphocyte reaction culture, taken before intestinal transplant. What this sample's cell subset or site label stands for: CFSE-low proliferating T cells sorted from approximately 6-day pre-transplant mixed lymphocyte reaction (GvH or HvG direction). This chain joins TRBV7-8 to TRBJ2-5, with TRBD1 identical over 7 junction bases. At the DNA level, the sequence is TGTGCCAGCAGCGCCCGAATTAGACAGGGACAAGAGACCCAGTACTTC. Its coded protein is CASSARIRQGQETQYF.